This passage covers 28 T cell receptor beta chains from one sample sequenced in a study of OX40 agonist ivuxolimab in advanced cancers. Here immunoSEQ multiplex PCR was the method, and the copy in TCRdb shows in-frame clones only, minus some. Of tens of thousands of clones listed, roughly 80% are singletons. Sequenced here: CD4+ or CD8+ T cells sorted from blood, sampled in a trial of the OX40 agonist ivuxolimab. The receptors come from an adult with an advanced solid tumor such as melanoma, head and neck, liver or kidney cancer.

The chain couples TRBV9 to TRBJ1-4, with TRBD1 identical over 7 bases. Germline CDR1 SGDLS, CDR2 YYNGEE. V gave up 4 bases and J gave up 3 bases; unmatched junction bases: 3. The CDR3 runs 14 residues. CDR3 loop: CASSLTGSNEKLFF. The CDR3, as DNA: TGTGCCAGCAGCTTGACAGGGTCTAATGAAAAACTGTTTTTT.

The rearrangement uses TRBV27 and TRBJ1-1; no clear D. Germline CDR1 reads MNHEY; CDR2 reads SMNVEV (reference sequence). CDR3 length equals 13 residues. V was shortened by 0 bases and J by 8 bases, with 10 bases between the two germline ends. This CDR3 reads CASSLSRKSEAFF. CDR3 nucleotide sequence: TGTGCCAGCAGTTTATCCAGGAAATCGGAAGCTTTCTTT.

The chain is built from TRBV29-1 and TRBJ2-7; perhaps TRBD1 as D (6 bases). The CDR3 is 14 amino acids. Germline V gives CDR1 SQVTM, CDR2 ANQGSEA. V gave up 1 base and J gave up 2 bases, with 12 bases separating them. The CDR3 spells CSVEGGQSTYEQYF. The DNA of the CDR3 is TGCAGCGTTGAAGGGGGGCAGAGCACCTACGAGCAGTACTTC.

This clone occurred a few times. The J gene is TRBJ1-5, the V gene TRBV4-3; D remains unclear. The germline V and J ends were trimmed by 4 bases and 3 bases, with 13 bases remaining between them. Per germline, CDR1 LGHNA and CDR2 YSLEER. This CDR3 is built from 15 residues. The CDR3 sequence: CASSRSMGSNQPQHF. CDR3 nucleotide sequence: TGCGCCAGCAGCCGGAGCATGGGGTCCAATCAGCCCCAGCATTTT.

The chain links TRBV29-1 to TRBJ2-3; D remains ambiguous. V shed 6 bases and J shed 4 bases, with 8 bases lying between them. Germline V gene sequence: CDR1 SQVTM, CDR2 ANQGSEA. The CDR3 is 11 amino acids. The DNA for the CDR3 is TGCAGCGTCCCGTGGGCAGATACGCAGTATTTT. Translated: CSVPWADTQYF.

By share, this clone ranks as medium-sized. Its ends do not fully match the called genes, so a read error is possible. The genes are TRBV9 and TRBJ1-1, with TRBD1 matching 7 bases. The CDR3 loop spans 14 amino acids. Germline CDR1 and CDR2: SGDLS and YYNGEE. CDR3 in amino acids: CASSVEGATGRQVF. The CDR3 region has the DNA TGTGCCAGCAGCGTAGAGGGGGCTACAGGACGACAAGTATTT.

CDR3 amino acids: CASSLVLVEGEGTNEKLFF. CDR3 sequence (DNA): TGTGCCAGCAGCTTGGTTCTGGTGGAGGGGGAAGGGACTAATGAAAAACTGTTTTTT. The chain uses TRBV7-8 and TRBJ1-4; a weak D match, TRBD1 (6 bases). Trimming took 3 bases from V and 2 from J, leaving 22 bases between them. CDR3 length: 19 amino acids. Germline V gives CDR1 SGHVS, CDR2 FQNEAQ.

This chain links TRBV6-5 with TRBJ2-7; D is perhaps TRBD1 (6 bases). V was shortened by 2 bases and J by 4 bases, with 12 bases between the two germline ends. The germline CDR1 and CDR2 sequences are MNHEY and SVGAGI. The CDR3 is 14 residues long. CDR3 sequence: CASSYGGGGYEQYF. The CDR3 coding sequence is TGTGCCAGCAGTTACGGGGGCGGCGGATACGAGCAGTACTTC.

The chain has TRBV19 and TRBJ2-5, with 7 bases lining up with TRBD2. Germline V gives CDR1 LNHDA, CDR2 SQIVND (reference sequence). After removal of 11 bases from V and 5 bases from J, the junction contained 14 bases not matched to a gene. The CDR3 loop spans 14 amino acids. The chain's CDR3 is CASQGTGREETQYF. The CDR3 DNA reads TGTGCCTCCCAGGGAACCGGGCGGGAGGAGACCCAGTACTTC.

V is TRBV27 and J is TRBJ1-1; 12 bases are shared with TRBD1. J was trimmed by 5 bases and V by 4 bases; bases with no gene match: 11. This CDR3 spans 17 amino acids. Per germline, CDR1 MNHEY and CDR2 SMNVEV (reference sequence). The CDR3 loop is CASSSSTGDRGQTEAFF. The CDR3 DNA reads as TGTGCCAGCAGTTCCTCGACAGGGGACAGGGGGCAAACTGAAGCTTTCTTT.

This clone was found once. The chain uses TRBV18 and TRBJ2-2; 9 bases are a match to TRBD1. The CDR3 has 15 residues. After removal of 3 bases from V and 2 bases from J, the junction contained 1 base not matched to a gene. Germline lookup yields CDR1 KGHSH and CDR2 LQKENI. Written as DNA, the CDR3 is TGTGCCAGCTCACCGGGACAGGGAAACACCGGGGAGCTGTTTTTT. Translated, it gives CASSPGQGNTGELFF.

The chain is built from TRBV19 and TRBJ1-1; a weak D match, TRBD1 (5 bases). Per the germline V gene, CDR1 is LNHDA and CDR2 is SQIVND (reference sequence). Trimming pared 6 bases from V and 3 bases from J, leaving 11 bases between. The CDR3 has 13 residues. The CDR3 sequence is CASRGQRYTEAFF. CDR3 DNA: TGTGCCAGTAGGGGGCAGAGGTACACTGAAGCTTTCTTT.

V is TRBV4-3 and J is TRBJ2-1; D may correspond to TRBD1 or TRBD2 (5 bases each). Germline values: CDR1 LGHNA, CDR2 YSLEER. There are 17 residues in the CDR3. Trimming removed 0 bases at V and 8 bases at J, with 20 bases between. The CDR3 reads CASSQDWGTQFGDEQFF. The CDR3 DNA reads as TGCGCCAGCAGCCAAGATTGGGGGACCCAATTTGGAGATGAGCAGTTCTTC.

This chain connects TRBV9 to TRBJ1-4; D unclear. Germline-derived CDR1 and CDR2 are SGDLS and YYNGEE. CDR3 length equals 15 residues. V was trimmed by 3 bases and J by 0 bases, leaving 9 bases between them. The CDR3 here is CASSAKGSTNEKLFF. Here the CDR3 DNA reads TGTGCCAGCAGCGCTAAAGGTTCAACTAATGAAAAACTGTTTTTT.

The chain couples TRBV7-9 to TRBJ1-1; possible D gene TRBD1, 6 bases. Germline CDR1 and CDR2: SEHNR and FQNEAQ (reference sequence). The CDR3 is made up of 12 amino acids. Trimming pared 5 bases from V and 8 bases from J, leaving 12 bases between. CDR3 in DNA: TGTGCCAGCAGCCCCACGGGGACAGAAGCTTTCTTT. It specifies CASSPTGTEAFF. Based on the CDR3 plus reference TRBV7-9 and TRBJ1-1, the full variable domain is DTGVSQNPRHKITKRGQNVTFRCDPISEHNRLYWYRQTLGQGPEFLTYFQNEAQLEKSRLLSDRFSAERPKGSFSTLEIQRTEQGDSAMYLCASSPTGTEAFFGQGTRLTVV.

The CDR3 DNA follows: TGTGCCAGCAGTCACCGCTCAGGGGCTCAGCCCCAGCATTTT. It codes for CASSHRSGAQPQHF. The chain recombines TRBV27 with TRBJ1-5; the D gene is possibly TRBD1 (6 bases). Between the trimmed V and J ends, which lost 5 bases and 6 bases, there was a span of 14 bases. The CDR3 has 14 residues. Germline CDR1 is MNHEY and CDR2 is SMNVEV (reference sequence).

The V gene is TRBV19, the J gene TRBJ1-1; D not resolved. The germline V and J ends were trimmed by 3 bases and 4 bases, with 9 bases remaining between them. Germline V gene data show CDR1 as LNHDA and CDR2 as SQIVND (reference sequence). The CDR3 runs 13 residues. CDR3 region: CASSIGKGTEAFF. CDR3 in DNA: TGTGCCAGTAGTATTGGGAAGGGCACTGAAGCTTTCTTT. Complete variable domain (other parts from reference TRBV19 and TRBJ1-1): DGGITQSPKYLFRKEGQNVTLSCEQNLNHDAMYWYRQDPGQGLRLIYYSQIVNDFQKGDIAEGYSVSREKKESFPLTVTSAQKNPTAFYLCASSIGKGTEAFFGQGTRLTVV.

The rearrangement links TRBV15 to TRBJ2-5; the D gene is possibly TRBD1 (6 bases). The V end was cut by 5 bases, the J end by 5 bases, with 12 bases between. The CDR3 spans 13 residues. From germline, CDR1 is LNHNV and CDR2 YYDKDF (reference sequence). CDR3 nucleotide sequence: TGTGCCACCAGCCGTACAGGGTACGAGACCCAGTACTTC. Encoded protein: CATSRTGYETQYF.

About this clone: Other DNA sequences of this sample code for an identical CDR3. The chain combines TRBV27 with TRBJ1-1, with D perhaps matching TRBD1 (5 bases). The V end was cut by 3 bases, the J end by 1 base, with 6 bases between. Germline V gene data show CDR1 as MNHEY and CDR2 as SMNVEV (reference sequence). This CDR3 is built from 13 residues. In nucleotides, the CDR3 is TGTGCCAGCAGTTTGGGGGGGAACACTGAAGCTTTCTTT. Amino acid sequence: CASSLGGNTEAFF.

V and J are TRBV27 and TRBJ1-2, with D perhaps TRBD1 (6 bases). Germline V gene data show CDR1 as MNHEY and CDR2 as SMNVEV (reference sequence). This CDR3 is 15 amino acids long. V lost 3 bases and J lost 6, with 17 bases in between. CDR3 protein: CASSFHRQVSHGYTF. CDR3 bases: TGTGCCAGCAGTTTCCACCGACAGGTCAGCCATGGCTACACCTTC.

The chain employs TRBV9 and TRBJ2-7; tentatively, D is TRBD1 (5 bases). This CDR3 comprises 16 residues. The germline CDR1 and CDR2 sequences are SGDLS and YYNGEE. V lost 2 bases, J lost 1 base, and 16 bases lay in between. CDR3 bases: TGTGCCAGCAGCGTCGGTCCAGGACACAATTCCTACGAGCAGTACTTC. Its protein is CASSVGPGHNSYEQYF.

The CDR3 DNA reads as TGTGCCAGCAGCCTAGGGGGGGACTACAATGAGCAGTTCTTC. Its protein product is CASSLGGDYNEQFF. The rearrangement links TRBV11-2 to TRBJ2-1; D may be TRBD2 (7 bases). Trimming stripped 5 bases from V and 3 bases from J, with 11 bases between. In germline, CDR1 is SGHAT, CDR2 FQNNGV. This CDR3 has 14 amino acids.

This clone was detected only once. The gene calls are TRBV4-1 and TRBJ1-4, with 8 bases aligning to TRBD1. V lost 4 bases to trimming and J lost 8 bases; unmatched junction nucleotides: 9. Germline CDR1 is MGHRA and CDR2 is YSYEKL. CDR3 length equals 15 residues. For the CDR3, the DNA is TGCGCCAGCAGCCCCCACAGGGGGAGAGAAGAAAAACTGTTTTTT. It is translated as CASSPHRGREEKLFF.

The rearrangement joins TRBV12-5 to TRBJ1-1; D remains ambiguous. The CDR3 totals 12 residues. Germline-derived CDR1 and CDR2 are LGHNT and FRNRAP. V was shortened by 4 bases and J by 7 bases, with 10 bases between the two germline ends. The CDR3: CASGSHVDEAFF. The CDR3 DNA reads TGTGCTAGTGGTTCGCACGTGGATGAAGCTTTCTTT.

The J gene is TRBJ2-1, the V gene TRBV5-6; D could derive from TRBD1 or TRBD2 (5 bases each). The CDR3 sequence is 14 residues long. The germline V gene encodes CDR1 SGHDT and CDR2 YYEEEE. Deletions cut 2 bases from V and 3 bases from J, with 9 bases between. CDR3 amino acids: CASSFGTYYNEQFF. CDR3 sequence (DNA): TGTGCCAGCAGCTTCGGGACGTACTACAATGAGCAGTTCTTC.

The V gene is TRBV25-1, the J gene TRBJ2-7; D is unresolved. This CDR3 comprises 11 residues. Germline V CDR1 and CDR2: MGHDK, SYGVNS. Between the trimmed V and J ends, which lost 4 bases and 2 bases, there was a span of 3 bases. The CDR3 sequence is CASSGAYEQYF. The CDR3 nucleotides are TGTGCCAGCAGTGGGGCCTACGAGCAGTACTTC.

By sample fraction, this clone is medium-sized. The CDR3 nucleotides are TGTGCCAGCAGCCCCTCCGGGGCCAGTACCGGGGAGCTGTTTTTT. Its protein product is CASSPSGASTGELFF. The chain has TRBV7-3 and TRBJ2-2; perhaps D is TRBD1 or TRBD2 (5 bases each). Trimming took 5 bases from V and 5 from J, leaving 15 bases between them. CDR1 is SGHTA, CDR2 FQGTGA, per germline. The CDR3 has 15 residues.

A few counts support this clone. The rearrangement joins TRBV29-1 to TRBJ1-2; TRBD1 agrees at 8 bases. Germline lookup yields CDR1 SQVTM and CDR2 ANQGSEA. The trim removed 3 bases at V and 2 bases at J, leaving 8 bases unmatched. This CDR3 region has 15 residues. The CDR3 DNA is TGCAGCGTTGACTCCGGACAGGGTTCCAACTATGGCTACACCTTC. This codes for CSVDSGQGSNYGYTF.